This paragraph covers one T cell receptor (beta chain) sequence. These data come from a study of shared clonotypes between healthy human individuals. As defined, naive CD8 cells were CD45RO-negative and positively selected for CCR7, with terminally differentiated effector memory CD45RA+ cells excluded. Looked up from germline, CDR1 is MGHRA and CDR2 is YSYEKL. V was trimmed by 4 bases and J by 4 bases, leaving 13 bases between them. The CDR3 sequence is 14 residues long. On sorted subsets, replicate PCRs used 150 to 250 ng DNA, or about 30,000 T cell genomes. Original handling: Junction-only immunoSEQ data arrived without quality scores, meaning filtering differed. Sequencing used immunoSEQ multiplex PCR; TCRdb keeps in-frame clones, though not all of them. For V, J and clone size, that table is used; D and trimming come from the DNA. The top ten hold 1.5% to 2% of the sample, which has about 2.1 million clones, 90% to 95% seen once.

The TCR sequence derives from a man between 18 and 29 years old in good health. Some clones in this sample may be carry-over from other donors' samples. V and J are TRBV4-1 and TRBJ1-1; D is possibly TRBD1 (5 bases). The sample was naive CD8+ T cells from PBMCs. CDR3 nucleotides: TGCGCCAGCAGCCCCTATTCGGGGGGCACTGAAGCTTTCTTT. It specifies CASSPYSGGTEAFF.